Detailed here is one TCR beta chain. The antigen is undetermined. The CDR3 length is 16 residues. With V trimmed by 1 base and J by 6 bases, 6 bases remained unmatched. Germline V CDR1 and CDR2: MNHNS, SASEGT. The protocol was immunoSEQ multiplex PCR, while the TCRdb copy is restricted to in-frame clones and leaves out a portion. This sample yields more than 300,000 clones, of which approximately 86% are seen a single time; 2% to 2.5% belongs to the top ten. The treatment is: roughly 20 received Ad26.COV2.S at low or high dose, single or two shots; about 5 received placebo; per-sample allocation not given. Specimens were obtained on day 63 following the first vaccine or placebo injection. This sample stems from a study of Ad26.COV2.S vaccination and SARS-CoV-2 variants. Study-wide findings and caveats: Placebo recipients had lower spike-specific TCR breadth than vaccine recipients. In TCR breadth and depth analyses, total T cell responses may have been underestimated. Whether participants received vaccine or placebo, their non-spike TCR breadth was similar.

Here the sequenced sample was peripheral blood, taken in a trial of Ad26.COV2.S vaccine versus placebo. This receptor was identified in a person aged 18-60 years who received the Ad26.COV2.S COVID-19 vaccine or a placebo. The chain combines TRBV6-1 with TRBJ1-6; 7 bases map to TRBD1. The DNA for the CDR3 is TGTGCCAGCAGTGAAGATCTTCACAGGGGTAATTCACCCCTCCACTTT. Translation: CASSEDLHRGNSPLHF.